This TCR beta chain was identified in a study of cytomegalovirus exposure and HLA in healthy donors. Study findings and constraints: Donors were assumed by presence/absence analyses to have roughly uniform sequencing depth. The later analysis indicated that the majority of CMV-associated TCR beta chains appeared HLA-restricted. Cytomegalovirus association was listed for 164 TCR beta chains.

On this clone itself: The antigen is not known.

Primers for the PCR totalled 60 Vbeta and 13 Jbeta. The assay was immunoSEQ multiplex PCR, and TCRdb's table has in-frame clones only and misses some. The data contain around 180,000 clones, roughly 83% of them seen just once; the ten biggest clones take up 0.95% to 1.5%. In germline, CDR1 is KGHSH, CDR2 LQKENI. V lost 3 bases to trimming and J lost 7 bases; unmatched junction nucleotides: 4. CDR3 length: 13 amino acids. The clonotype was recovered from a boy aged 2 to 10 in good health and CMV-seronegative. The sequenced sample consisted of PBMCs. The chain joins TRBV18 to TRBJ2-7; the match to TRBD2 covers 9 bases. The DNA for the CDR3 is TGTGCCAGCTCACCGTCTAGCGGGAATGAGCAGTACTTC. Amino acid sequence: CASSPSSGNEQYF. The full variable domain, completed using reference TRBV18 and TRBJ2-7, is NAGVMQNPRHLVRRRGQEARLRCSPMKGHSHVYWYRQLPEEGLKFMVYLQKENIIDESGMPKERFSAEFPKEGPSILRIQQVVRGDSAAYFCASSPSSGNEQYFGPGTRLTVT.